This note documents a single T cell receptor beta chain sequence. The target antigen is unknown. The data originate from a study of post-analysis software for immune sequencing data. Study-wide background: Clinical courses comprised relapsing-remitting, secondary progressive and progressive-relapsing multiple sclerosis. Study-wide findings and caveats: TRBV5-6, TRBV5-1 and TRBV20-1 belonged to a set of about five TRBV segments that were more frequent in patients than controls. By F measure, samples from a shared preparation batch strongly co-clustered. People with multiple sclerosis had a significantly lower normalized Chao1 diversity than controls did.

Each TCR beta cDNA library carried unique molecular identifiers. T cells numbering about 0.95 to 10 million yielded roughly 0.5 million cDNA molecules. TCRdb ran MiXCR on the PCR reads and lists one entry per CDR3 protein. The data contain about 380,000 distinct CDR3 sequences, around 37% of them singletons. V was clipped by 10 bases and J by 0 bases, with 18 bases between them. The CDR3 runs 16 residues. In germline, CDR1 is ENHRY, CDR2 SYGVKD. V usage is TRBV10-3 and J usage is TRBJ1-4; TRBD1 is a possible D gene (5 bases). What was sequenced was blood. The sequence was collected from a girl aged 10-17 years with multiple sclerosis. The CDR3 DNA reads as TGTGCCACCCGGGGGACGGCAAATGCAACTAATGAAAAACTGTTTTTT. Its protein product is CATRGTANATNEKLFF.